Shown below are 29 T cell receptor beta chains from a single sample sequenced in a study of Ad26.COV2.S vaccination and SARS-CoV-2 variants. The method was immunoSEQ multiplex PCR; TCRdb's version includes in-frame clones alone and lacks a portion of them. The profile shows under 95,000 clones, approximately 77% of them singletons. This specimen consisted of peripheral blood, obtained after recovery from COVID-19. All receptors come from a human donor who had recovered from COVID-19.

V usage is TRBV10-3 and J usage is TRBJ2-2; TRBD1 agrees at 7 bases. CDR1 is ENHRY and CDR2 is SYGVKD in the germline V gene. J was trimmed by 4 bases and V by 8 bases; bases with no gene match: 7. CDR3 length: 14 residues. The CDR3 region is CAIRWDSATGELFF. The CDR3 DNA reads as TGTGCCATCCGTTGGGACAGCGCCACCGGGGAGCTGTTTTTT.

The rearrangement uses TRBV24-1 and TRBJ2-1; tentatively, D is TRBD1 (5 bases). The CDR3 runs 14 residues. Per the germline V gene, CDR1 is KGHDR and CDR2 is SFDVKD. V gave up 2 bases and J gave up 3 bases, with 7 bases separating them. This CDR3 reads CATSDWQGYNEQFF. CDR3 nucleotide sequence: TGTGCCACCAGTGATTGGCAGGGCTACAATGAGCAGTTCTTC.

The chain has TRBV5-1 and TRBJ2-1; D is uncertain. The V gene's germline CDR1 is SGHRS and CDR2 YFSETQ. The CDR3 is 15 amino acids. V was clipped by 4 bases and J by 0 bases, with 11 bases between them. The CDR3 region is CASSNRDRSYNEQFF. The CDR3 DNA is TGCGCCAGCAGCAACAGAGATCGCTCCTACAATGAGCAGTTCTTC.

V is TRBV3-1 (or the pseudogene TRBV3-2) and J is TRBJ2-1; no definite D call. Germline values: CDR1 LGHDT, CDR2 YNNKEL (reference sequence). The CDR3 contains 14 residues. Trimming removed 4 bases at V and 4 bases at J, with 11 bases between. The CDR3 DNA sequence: TGTGCCAGCAGCCCGTTGGCGCGGTACAATGAGCAGTTCTTC. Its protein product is CASSPLARYNEQFF.

CDR3 loop: CASSGLALDEQFF. The CDR3 DNA follows: TGCGCCAGCAGCGGACTAGCGTTGGATGAGCAGTTCTTC. V and J are TRBV10-1 and TRBJ2-1; 9 bases agree with TRBD2. CDR1 and CDR2 (germline): WNHNN, SYGVQD (reference sequence). V dropped 6 bases and J dropped 8; count of bases not matched to a gene: 5. This CDR3 region has 13 residues.

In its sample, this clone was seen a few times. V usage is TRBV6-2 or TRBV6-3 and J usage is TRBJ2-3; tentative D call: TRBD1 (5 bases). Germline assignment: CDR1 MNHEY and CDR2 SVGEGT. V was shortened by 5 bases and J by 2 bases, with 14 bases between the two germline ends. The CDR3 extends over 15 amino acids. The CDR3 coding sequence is TGTGCCAGCAGTCGGACCGACAGTCCCACAGATACGCAGTATTTT. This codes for CASSRTDSPTDTQYF.

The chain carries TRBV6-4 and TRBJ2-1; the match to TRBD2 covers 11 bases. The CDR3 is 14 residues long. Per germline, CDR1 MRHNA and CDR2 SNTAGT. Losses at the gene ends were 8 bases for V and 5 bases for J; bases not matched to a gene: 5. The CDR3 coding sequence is TGTGCCAGCCGAGGGACTAGCGGAGACAATGAGCAGTTCTTC. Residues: CASRGTSGDNEQFF.

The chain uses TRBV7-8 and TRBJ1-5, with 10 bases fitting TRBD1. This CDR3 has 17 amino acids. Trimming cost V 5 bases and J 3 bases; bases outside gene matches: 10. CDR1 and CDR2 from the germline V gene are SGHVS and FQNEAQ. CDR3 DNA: TGTGCCAGCAGCCGAGGGGGGACAGGGGCTCTCAATCAGCCCCAGCATTTT. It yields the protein CASSRGGTGALNQPQHF.

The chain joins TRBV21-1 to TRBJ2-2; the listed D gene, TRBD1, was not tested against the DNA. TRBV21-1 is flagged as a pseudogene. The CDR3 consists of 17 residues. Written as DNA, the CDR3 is TGTGCCAGCAGCTTAAGCGCGGGACAGGGTGTCACCGGGGAGCTGTTTTTT. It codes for CASSLSAGQGVTGELFF.

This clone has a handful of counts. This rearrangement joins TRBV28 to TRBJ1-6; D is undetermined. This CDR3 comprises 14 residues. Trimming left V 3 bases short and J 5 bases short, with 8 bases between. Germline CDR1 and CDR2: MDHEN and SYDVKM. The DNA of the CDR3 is TGTGCCAGCAGTTTGAGAGTGAATAATTCACCCCTCCACTTT. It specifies CASSLRVNNSPLHF.

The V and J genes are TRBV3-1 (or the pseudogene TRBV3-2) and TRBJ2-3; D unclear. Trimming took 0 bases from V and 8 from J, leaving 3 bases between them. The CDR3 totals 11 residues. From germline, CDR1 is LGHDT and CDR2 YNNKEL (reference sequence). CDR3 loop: CASSQEGTQYF. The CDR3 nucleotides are TGTGCCAGCAGCCAAGAGGGTACGCAGTATTTT.

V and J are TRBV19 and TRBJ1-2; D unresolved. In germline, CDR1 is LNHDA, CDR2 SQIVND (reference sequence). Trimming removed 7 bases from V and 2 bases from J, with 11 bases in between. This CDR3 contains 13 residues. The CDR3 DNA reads TGTGCCAGTACTGGGCCGTTGAACTATGGCTACACCTTC. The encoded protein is CASTGPLNYGYTF.

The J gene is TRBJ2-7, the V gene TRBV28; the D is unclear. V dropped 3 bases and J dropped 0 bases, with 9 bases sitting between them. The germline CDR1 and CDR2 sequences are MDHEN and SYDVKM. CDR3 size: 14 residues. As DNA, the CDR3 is TGTGCCAGCAGTTTCTTTACTGACTCCTACGAGCAGTACTTC. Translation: CASSFFTDSYEQYF.

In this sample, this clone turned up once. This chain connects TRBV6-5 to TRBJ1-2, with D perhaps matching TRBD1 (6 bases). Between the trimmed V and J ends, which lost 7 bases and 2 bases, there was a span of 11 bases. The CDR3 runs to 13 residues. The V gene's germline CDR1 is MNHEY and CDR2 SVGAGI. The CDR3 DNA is TGTGCCAGCAACGGCAGGGGAAACTATGGCTACACCTTC. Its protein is CASNGRGNYGYTF.

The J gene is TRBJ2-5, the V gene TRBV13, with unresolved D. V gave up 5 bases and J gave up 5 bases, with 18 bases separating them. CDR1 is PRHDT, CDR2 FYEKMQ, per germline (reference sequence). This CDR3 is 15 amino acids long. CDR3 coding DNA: TGTGCCAGCAGCCCGATCGGCAGTTTGGCGGAGACCCAGTACTTC. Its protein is CASSPIGSLAETQYF.

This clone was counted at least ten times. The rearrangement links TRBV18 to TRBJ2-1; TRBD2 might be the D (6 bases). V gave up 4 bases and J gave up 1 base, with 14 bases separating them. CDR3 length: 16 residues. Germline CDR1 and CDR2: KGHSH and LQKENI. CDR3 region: CASSRLAISSYNEQFF. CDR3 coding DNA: TGTGCCAGCTCACGCCTAGCGATCTCATCCTACAATGAGCAGTTCTTC.

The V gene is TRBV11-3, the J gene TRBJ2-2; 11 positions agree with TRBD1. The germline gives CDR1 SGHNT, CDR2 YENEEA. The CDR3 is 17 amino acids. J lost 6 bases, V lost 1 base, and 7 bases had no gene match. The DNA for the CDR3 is TGTGCCAGCAGCTTAGTCCGATGGGACAGGGGGGCCGGGGAGCTGTTTTTT. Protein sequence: CASSLVRWDRGAGELFF.

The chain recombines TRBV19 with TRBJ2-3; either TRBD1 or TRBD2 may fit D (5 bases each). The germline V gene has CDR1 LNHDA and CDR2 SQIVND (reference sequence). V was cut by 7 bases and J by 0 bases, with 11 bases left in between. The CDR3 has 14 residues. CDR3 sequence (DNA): TGTGCCAGTAAAGGAGAGGGGAGCACAGATACGCAGTATTTT. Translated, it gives CASKGEGSTDTQYF.

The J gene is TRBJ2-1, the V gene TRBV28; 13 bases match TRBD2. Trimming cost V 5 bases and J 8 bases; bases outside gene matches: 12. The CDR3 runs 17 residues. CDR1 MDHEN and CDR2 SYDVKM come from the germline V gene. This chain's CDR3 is CASSPFGTSGRVDEQFF. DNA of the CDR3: TGTGCCAGCAGTCCCTTTGGTACTAGCGGGAGGGTGGATGAGCAGTTCTTC. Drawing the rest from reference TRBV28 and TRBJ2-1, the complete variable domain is DVKVTQSSRYLVKRTGEKVFLECVQDMDHENMFWYRQDPGLGLRLIYFSYDVKMKEKGDIPEGYSVSREKKERFSLILESASTNQTSMYLCASSPFGTSGRVDEQFFGPGTRLTVL.

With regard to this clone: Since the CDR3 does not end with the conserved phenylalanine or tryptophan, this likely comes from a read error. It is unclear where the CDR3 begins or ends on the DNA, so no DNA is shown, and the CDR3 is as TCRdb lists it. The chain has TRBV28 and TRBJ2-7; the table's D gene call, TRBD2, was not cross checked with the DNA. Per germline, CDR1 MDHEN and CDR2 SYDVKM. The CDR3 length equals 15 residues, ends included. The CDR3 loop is CASSSSGTSGSAPKY.

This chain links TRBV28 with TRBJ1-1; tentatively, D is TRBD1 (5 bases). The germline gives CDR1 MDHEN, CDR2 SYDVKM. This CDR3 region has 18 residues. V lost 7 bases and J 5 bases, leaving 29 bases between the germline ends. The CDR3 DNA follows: TGTGCCAGCACCTACTTAGCTAAGGGGCGTTCGAGGGTTACTGAAGCTTTCTTT. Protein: CASTYLAKGRSRVTEAFF.

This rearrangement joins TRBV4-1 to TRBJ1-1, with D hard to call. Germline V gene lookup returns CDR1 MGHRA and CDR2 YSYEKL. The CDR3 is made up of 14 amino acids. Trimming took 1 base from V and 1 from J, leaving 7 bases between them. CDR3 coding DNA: TGCGCCAGCAGCCAAGGCCCAACGAACACTGAAGCTTTCTTT. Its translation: CASSQGPTNTEAFF.

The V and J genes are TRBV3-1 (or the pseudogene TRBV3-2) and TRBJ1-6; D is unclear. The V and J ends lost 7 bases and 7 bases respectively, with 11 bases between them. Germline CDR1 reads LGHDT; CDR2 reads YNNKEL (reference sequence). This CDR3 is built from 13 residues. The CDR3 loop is CASKKIGNSPLHF. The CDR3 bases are TGTGCCAGCAAAAAGATTGGGAATTCACCCCTCCACTTT.

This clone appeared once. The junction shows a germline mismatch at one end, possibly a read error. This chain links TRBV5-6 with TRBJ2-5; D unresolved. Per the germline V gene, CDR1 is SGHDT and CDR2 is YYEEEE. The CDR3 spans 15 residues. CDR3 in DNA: TGTGCCAGCAGCTTGACCGTAGTGTACCAGGAGACCCAGTACTTC. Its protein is CASSLTVVYQETQYF.

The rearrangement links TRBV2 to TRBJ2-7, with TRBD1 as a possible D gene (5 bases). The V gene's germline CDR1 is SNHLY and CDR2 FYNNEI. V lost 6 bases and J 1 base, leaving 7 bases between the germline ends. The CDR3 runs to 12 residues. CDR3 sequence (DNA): TGTGCCAGCAGGGCAGGGTCCTACGAGCAGTACTTC. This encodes CASRAGSYEQYF.

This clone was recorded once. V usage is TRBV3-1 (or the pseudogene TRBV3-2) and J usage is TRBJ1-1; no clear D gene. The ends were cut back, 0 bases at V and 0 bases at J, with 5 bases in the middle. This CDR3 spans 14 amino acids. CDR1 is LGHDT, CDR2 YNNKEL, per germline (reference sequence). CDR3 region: CASSQDRLNTEAFF. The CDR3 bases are TGTGCCAGCAGCCAAGATCGCTTGAACACTGAAGCTTTCTTT.

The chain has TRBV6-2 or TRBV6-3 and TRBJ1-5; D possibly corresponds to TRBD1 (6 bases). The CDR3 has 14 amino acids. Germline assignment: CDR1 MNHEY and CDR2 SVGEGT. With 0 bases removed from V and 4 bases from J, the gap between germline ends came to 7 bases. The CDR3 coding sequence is TGTGCCAGCAGTTACTCCCAGGGGAATCAGCCCCAGCATTTT. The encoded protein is CASSYSQGNQPQHF.

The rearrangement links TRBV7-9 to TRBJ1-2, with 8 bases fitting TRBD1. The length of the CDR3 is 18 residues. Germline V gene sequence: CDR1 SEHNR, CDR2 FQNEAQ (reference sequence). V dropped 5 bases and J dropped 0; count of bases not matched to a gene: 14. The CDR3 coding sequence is TGTGCCAGCAGCGAGAGAGAGACAAGACAGGGGTCTAACTATGGCTACACCTTC. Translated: CASSERETRQGSNYGYTF.

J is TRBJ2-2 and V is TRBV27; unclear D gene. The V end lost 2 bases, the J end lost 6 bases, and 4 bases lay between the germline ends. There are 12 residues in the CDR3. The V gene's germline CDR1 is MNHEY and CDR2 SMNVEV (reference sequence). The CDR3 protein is CASSLRPGELFF. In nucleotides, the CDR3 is TGTGCCAGCAGTTTACGTCCCGGGGAGCTGTTTTTT.